One sample yielded the 21 T cell receptor beta chains listed below, sequenced in a study of CD8+ T cells in alopecia areata. RNA was extracted and reverse transcribed into cDNA as the sequencing template. Sequenced by immunoSEQ multiplex PCR; TCRdb stores in-frame clones only, minus some. This sample has some 110,000 clones, with 30% to 40% found just once. The sample comprised CD4+ T cells sorted from blood. These receptors originate from a human donor with alopecia areata.

The genes are TRBV7-2 and TRBJ2-7; 12 bases map to TRBD2. Trimming at V came to 5 bases and at J to 8 bases, leaving 7 bases not matched to a gene. Looked up from germline, CDR1 is SGHTA and CDR2 is FQGNSA. The CDR3 consists of 14 residues. The CDR3 reads CASSTDRTSGKQYF. The CDR3 DNA follows: TGTGCCAGCAGCACAGACAGGACTAGCGGGAAGCAGTACTTC.

The gene calls are TRBV27 and TRBJ1-2, with 8 bases lining up with TRBD1. Germline V lookup: CDR1 MNHEY, CDR2 SMNVEV (reference sequence). The CDR3 consists of 14 residues. Unmatched junction bases numbered 5, after V lost 4 bases and J lost 4 bases. CDR3 DNA: TGTGCCAGCAGTTCAGGGGGCGAGGCCTATGGCTACACCTTC. It is translated as CASSSGGEAYGYTF.

This clone was recorded many times. The gene calls are TRBV19 and TRBJ2-5; unclear D gene. The germline gives CDR1 LNHDA, CDR2 SQIVND (reference sequence). V was trimmed by 2 bases and J by 4 bases, leaving 11 bases between them. The CDR3 has 14 amino acids. The CDR3 coding sequence is TGTGCCAGTAGTATATCCCGGACGACAGAGACCCAGTACTTC. Translated, it gives CASSISRTTETQYF.

V and J are TRBV5-1 and TRBJ1-5, with D maybe TRBD1 (5 bases). The CDR3 is made up of 14 amino acids. The V gene's germline CDR1 is SGHRS and CDR2 YFSETQ. The germline V and J ends were trimmed by 0 bases and 4 bases, with 8 bases remaining between them. In nucleotides, the CDR3 is TGCGCCAGCAGCTTGGGCTCAGGGAATCAGCCCCAGCATTTT. It specifies CASSLGSGNQPQHF.

CDR3 nucleotides: TGCAGCGTGGGGGGAGACAGATCCTACGAGCAGTACTTC. It codes for CSVGGDRSYEQYF. This chain links TRBV29-1 with TRBJ2-7; weak D call: TRBD2 (6 bases). The germline V gene has CDR1 SQVTM and CDR2 ANQGSEA. This CDR3 is built from 13 residues. The germline V and J ends were trimmed by 6 bases and 1 base, with 13 bases remaining between them.

This chain connects TRBV7-9 to TRBJ2-7, with D possibly matching TRBD2 (5 bases). V lost 4 bases and J 3 bases, leaving 13 bases between the germline ends. Germline V gene data show CDR1 as SEHNR and CDR2 as FQNEAQ (reference sequence). The CDR3 consists of 14 residues. The CDR3 here is CASSSRTEDYEQYF. The CDR3 bases are TGTGCCAGCAGCTCCCGGACGGAGGACTACGAGCAGTACTTC. The full variable domain, rest sourced from reference TRBV7-9 and TRBJ2-7, is DTGVSQNPRHKITKRGQNVTFRCDPISEHNRLYWYRQTLGQGPEFLTYFQNEAQLEKSRLLSDRFSAERPKGSFSTLEIQRTEQGDSAMYLCASSSRTEDYEQYFGPGTRLTVT.

Only a few counts were recorded for this clone. The genes are TRBV10-3 and TRBJ2-5; 7 positions match TRBD1. CDR3 length: 15 amino acids. The junction had 10 bases not matched to a gene; V was cut back by 7 bases and J by 2 bases. CDR1 and CDR2 from the germline V gene are ENHRY and SYGVKD. Here the CDR3 DNA reads TGTGCCATCAAGGGAGACAGGGCCTTTCAAGAGACCCAGTACTTC. It yields the protein CAIKGDRAFQETQYF.

This clone was recorded a few times. The chain combines TRBV18 with TRBJ1-4, with D unresolved. The V end lost 0 bases, the J end lost 7 bases, and 6 bases lay between the germline ends. Germline CDR1 reads KGHSH; CDR2 reads LQKENI. This CDR3 is built from 13 residues. The CDR3 here is CASSPPSGEKLFF. The CDR3 DNA reads TGTGCCAGCTCACCACCGTCCGGTGAAAAACTGTTTTTT.

The chain combines TRBV5-1 with TRBJ2-3; D not resolved. This CDR3 has 15 amino acids. Germline CDR1 and CDR2: SGHRS and YFSETQ. V lost 0 bases and J 3 bases, leaving 11 bases between the germline ends. CDR3 nucleotide sequence: TGCGCCAGCAGCTTGGTACAAGTAGAAACAGATACGCAGTATTTT. Translating gives CASSLVQVETDTQYF.

This clone was counted only a few times. The chain combines TRBV28 with TRBJ2-5, with TRBD1 matching over 8 bases. The CDR3 length is 17 residues. Germline lookup yields CDR1 MDHEN and CDR2 SYDVKM. Trimming took 7 bases from V and 3 from J; bases not matched to a gene: 16. The CDR3 nucleotides read TGTGCCAGCACCACCACGAAATGGGACAGGCAAAAAGAGACCCAGTACTTC. This translates into CASTTTKWDRQKETQYF.

The V gene is TRBV30, the J gene TRBJ2-5, with D maybe TRBD2 (6 bases). TRBJ2-7 matches the DNA end more closely, so the J call is doubtful. CDR3 length: 13 amino acids. Germline assignment: CDR1 GTSNPN and CDR2 SVGIG (reference sequence). CDR3 protein: CAESRAGSYEQYF. CDR3 coding DNA: TGTGCGGAGTCAAGGGCGGGGTCCTACGAGCAGTACTTC.

This chain joins TRBV29-1 and TRBJ2-4; 7 nucleotides line up with TRBD2. The CDR3 length is 15 residues. Germline assignment: CDR1 SQVTM and CDR2 ANQGSEA. The ends lost 6 bases at V and 0 bases at J; junction bases unmatched: 8. CDR3 loop: CSVKASGIAKNIQYF. CDR3 bases: TGCAGCGTCAAGGCTAGCGGTATAGCCAAAAACATTCAGTACTTC.

The chain employs TRBV29-1 and TRBJ2-3; no reliable D call. V was shortened by 7 bases and J by 4 bases, with 9 bases between the two germline ends. Germline V gene data show CDR1 as SQVTM and CDR2 as ANQGSEA. The CDR3 sequence is 11 residues long. CDR3 loop: CSAGPADTQYF. CDR3 coding DNA: TGCAGCGCTGGACCCGCAGATACGCAGTATTTT.

This clone was seen a handful of times. The chain recombines TRBV19 with TRBJ1-2; no firm D call. The CDR3 totals 12 residues. Trimming shortened V by 6 bases and J by 1 base, and 6 bases separated the two germline ends. The germline gives CDR1 LNHDA, CDR2 SQIVND (reference sequence). The CDR3, as DNA: TGTGCCAGTAGGAAGCTTAACTATGGCTACACCTTC. Amino acid sequence: CASRKLNYGYTF.

The rearrangement uses TRBV18 and TRBJ2-3, with TRBD1 identical over 7 bases. Germline V lookup: CDR1 KGHSH, CDR2 LQKENI. V was clipped by 4 bases and J by 2 bases; unmatched bases: 6. The CDR3 runs 15 residues. CDR3 loop: CASSRVGGNTDTQYF. CDR3 nucleotides: TGTGCCAGCTCACGAGTAGGGGGCAACACAGATACGCAGTATTTT.

V is TRBV29-1 and J is TRBJ1-6; a possible D gene is TRBD1 (5 bases). Trimming took 4 bases from V and 5 from J, leaving 12 bases between them. Germline assignment: CDR1 SQVTM and CDR2 ANQGSEA. The CDR3 contains 14 residues. The CDR3 region has the DNA TGCAGCGTTGGGGCGGGGACCGATAATTCACCCCTCCACTTT. This encodes CSVGAGTDNSPLHF.

The CDR3 region has the DNA TGTGCCAGCAGCTTAGCGGACGGCTACGAGCAGTACTTC. Protein product: CASSLADGYEQYF. This rearrangement joins TRBV7-2 to TRBJ2-7; D is ambiguous. Trimming cost V 0 bases and J 3 bases, with 6 bases left between them. This CDR3 comprises 13 residues. Looked up from germline, CDR1 is SGHTA and CDR2 is FQGNSA.

The chain employs TRBV11-2 and TRBJ2-2; possibly TRBD1 for D (5 bases). The CDR3 is made up of 14 amino acids. V was trimmed by 6 bases and J by 0 bases, leaving 8 bases between them. Per the germline V gene, CDR1 is SGHAT and CDR2 is FQNNGV. For the CDR3, the DNA is TGTGCCAGCAGGCGGACATCGAACACCGGGGAGCTGTTTTTT. The encoded protein is CASRRTSNTGELFF.

This clone came up once. V usage is TRBV7-2 and J usage is TRBJ1-2, with a tentative D call TRBD1 (5 bases). The CDR3 extends over 15 amino acids. Germline CDR1 is SGHTA and CDR2 is FQGNSA. V lost 4 bases and J lost 4, with 16 bases in between. CDR3 amino acids: CASSSDRLSFYGYTF. Here the CDR3 DNA reads TGTGCCAGCAGCTCCGACAGACTCTCTTTCTATGGCTACACCTTC.

For this clone: Other DNA sequences within the sample encode an identical CDR3. The chain joins TRBV5-1 to TRBJ2-2; D is unresolved. The CDR3 spans 13 residues. Trimming took 2 bases from V and 5 from J, leaving 7 bases between them. Per the germline V gene, CDR1 is SGHRS and CDR2 is YFSETQ. For the CDR3, the DNA is TGCGCCAGCAGCTTAGGCGGAACCGGGGAGCTGTTTTTT. It specifies CASSLGGTGELFF.

The table lists this clone with many counts. The V and J genes are TRBV28 and TRBJ1-4, with 7 bases identical to TRBD1. The V gene's germline CDR1 is MDHEN and CDR2 SYDVKM. Unmatched junction bases numbered 6, after V lost 6 bases and J lost 11 bases. CDR3 size: 12 residues. The CDR3 loop is CASSPTGRKLFF. DNA for the CDR3: TGTGCCAGCAGCCCGACAGGGCGGAAACTGTTTTTT.